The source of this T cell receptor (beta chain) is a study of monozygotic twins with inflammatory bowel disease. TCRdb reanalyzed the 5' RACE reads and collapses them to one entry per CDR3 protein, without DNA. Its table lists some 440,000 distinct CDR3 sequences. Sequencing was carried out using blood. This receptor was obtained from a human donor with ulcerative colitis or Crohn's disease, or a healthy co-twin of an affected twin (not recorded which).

The chain's CDR3 is CASSHNRATYEQYF. V is TRBV4-1 and J is TRBJ2-7; the TCRdb call, TRBD1, lacks DNA for checking. CDR1 is MGHRA, CDR2 YSYEKL, per germline. The CDR3 is 14 amino acids.